This TCR beta chain was captured by sequencing in a study of STAT5B mutations in CD4+ large granular lymphocyte leukemia. Whole-study results and caveats: Data were not HLA-matched across samples.

On this clone itself: As yet, its antigen is unknown.

V was cut by 3 bases and J by 4 bases, with 12 bases left in between. The CDR3 contains 14 residues. Germline assignment: CDR1 SGDLS and CDR2 YYNGEE. Assay: immunoSEQ multiplex PCR; the TCRdb copy retains only in-frame clones and omits some. The sample includes tens of thousands of clones, roughly 83% of them seen just once. The TCR was taken from a human donor in good health. The rearrangement joins TRBV9 to TRBJ2-3, with a tentative D call TRBD2 (5 bases). Sequenced sample: CD4+ T cells from blood buffy coats. Here the CDR3 reads CASSAGEFADTQYF. DNA of the CDR3: TGTGCCAGCAGCGCCGGGGAGTTTGCAGATACGCAGTATTTT.